This T cell receptor beta chain was profiled in a study of T cells in Graves' hyperthyroidism and ophthalmopathy. It was uncontrolled infection, other autoimmune disease, pregnancy or lactation that excluded patients. V shed 4 bases, J shed 5 bases, and the junction held 5 bases outside the gene matches. This CDR3 region has 13 residues. The V gene's germline CDR1 is SGHRS and CDR2 YFSETQ. RNA transcripts yielded amplified TCR beta CDR3 regions. The HTBI set primed first-round TCR CDR3 RT-PCR. Using its own MiXCR run on the multiplex PCR reads, TCRdb lists one record per CDR3 protein. Of some 560,000 distinct CDR3 sequences listed, more than 15% are singletons.

This receptor was taken from a woman in her twenties or thirties with Graves' hyperthyroidism. Sequencing used blood. J is TRBJ2-5 and V is TRBV5-1, with TRBD1 matching 7 bases. CDR3 sequence reads: CASSEGQPETQYF. CDR3 nucleotide sequence: TGCGCCAGCAGCGAGGGACAGCCTGAGACCCAGTACTTC. Looking up the rest from reference TRBV5-1 and TRBJ2-5 gives the full variable domain: KAGVTQTPRYLIKTRGQQVTLSCSPISGHRSVSWYQQTPGQGLQFLFEYFSETQRNKGNFPGRFSGRQFSNSRSEMNVSTLELGDSALYLCASSEGQPETQYFGPGTRLLVL.